This T cell receptor beta chain was obtained from a study of regulatory T cells in long-lasting Graves disease. General study results and limits: Possibly, accuracy suffered from the small sample size.

This clonotype has ten or more counts. Its specificity is not known. V was pared by 7 bases and J by 7 bases, with 7 bases of the junction left unmatched. There are 13 residues in the CDR3. Germline V CDR1 and CDR2: MDHEN, SYDVKM. Time point described: newly diagnosed GD, antithyroid drugs for less than 3 months. Isolated PBMC RNA provided the starting material for the TCR library. Investigators prepared the TCR beta libraries by applying iRepertoire HTBI primers and Arm-PCR of CDR3 regions. TCRdb called the multiplex PCR reads again in MiXCR, with one record for every CDR3 protein. This repertoire shows about 540,000 distinct CDR3 sequences, approximately 13% found once; its top ten account for 10%. These data also formed part of another study, on T cells in Graves' hyperthyroidism and ophthalmopathy. As that study records: RT-PCR in the first round (using the HTBI primer set) targeted the TCR CDR3.

The chain carries TRBV28 and TRBJ2-3, with 8 positions matching TRBD2. The sequenced sample was peripheral blood mononuclear cells (PBMCs), obtained at new diagnosis, from a patient treated with antithyroid drugs. The TCR sequence derives from a young man with Graves disease. CDR3 loop: CASTDGGGNTQYF. CDR3 coding DNA: TGTGCCAGCACCGACGGGGGGGGTAATACGCAGTATTTT.